This is a list of T cell receptor beta chains from one sample in a study of shared clonotypes between healthy human individuals. Method: immunoSEQ multiplex PCR; TCRdb's copy keeps in-frame clones and lacks some. The sample lists more than 2 million clones, 85% to 95% occurring once. Input material: naive CD8+ T cells sorted from blood. The receptors stem from a man aged 18 to 29 in good health. The CDR3 runs from the conserved cysteine through the conserved F or W. D genes are given only for firm matches. Some rows have no size entry. The others give once, few or many, or a class for an expanded clone.

TRBV2,TRBD2,-,TRBJ2-1,CASSLIWEGSPEQFF,TGTGCCAGCAGTCTGATTTGGGAGGGGTCACCCGAGCAGTTCTTC
TRBV5-4,-,-,TRBJ1-1,CASTWGGPEAFF,TGTGCCAGCACCTGGGGAGGGCCTGAAGCTTTCTTT
TRBV10-1,TRBD2,-,TRBJ2-5,CASSESGIVLAGGGETQYF,TGCGCCAGCAGTGAGTCGGGTATCGTACTAGCGGGAGGCGGAGAGACCCAGTACTTC
TRBV27,TRBD2,-,TRBJ2-7,CASSPLAGGRYEQYF,TGTGCCAGCAGTCCCCTAGCGGGAGGGAGATACGAGCAGTACTTC
TRBV7-2,-,few,TRBJ1-6,CASSPDSNSPLHF,TGTGCCAGCAGCCCTGACAGTAATTCACCCCTCCACTTT
TRBV7-3,-,-,TRBJ1-1,CASSLGWYTEAFF,TGTGCCAGCAGCTTAGGGTGGTACACTGAAGCTTTCTTT
TRBV30,TRBD1,once,TRBJ2-7,CAWSPAAPGQGAYEQYF,TGTGCCTGGAGTCCTGCCGCCCCGGGACAGGGGGCTTACGAGCAGTACTTC
TRBV4-1,-,-,TRBJ1-1,CASSQRGRVNEAFF,TGCGCCAGCAGCCAGCGGGGTAGGGTCAATGAAGCTTTCTTT
TRBV27,-,-,TRBJ2-3,CASSDQGSTDTQYF,TGTGCCAGCAGTGACCAGGGGAGCACAGATACGCAGTATTTT
TRBV10-2,-,-,TRBJ2-4,CASSEGSIQYF,TGCGCCAGCAGTGAGGGGAGCATTCAGTACTTC
TRBV13,-,-,TRBJ2-3,CASSPFAGTDTQYF,TGTGCCAGCAGCCCGTTCGCGGGCACAGATACGCAGTATTTT
TRBV5-4,TRBD2,-,TRBJ2-5,CASSFGGGLTAQYF,TGTGCCAGCAGCTTTGGCGGGGGACTCACGGCCCAGTACTTC
TRBV7-3,-,-,TRBJ1-2,CASSLGVDYGYTF,TGTGCCAGCAGCTTAGGGGTTGACTATGGCTACACCTTC
TRBV4-1,-,-,TRBJ2-1,CASSSGGGLYNEQFF,TGCGCCAGCAGCTCCGGGGGCGGACTTTACAATGAGCAGTTCTTC
TRBV10-1,-,-,TRBJ2-2,CASSGDTGELFF,TGCGCCAGCAGTGGAGACACCGGGGAGCTGTTTTTT
TRBV5-4,-,-,TRBJ1-2,CASSTLGTSFYGYTF,TGTGCCAGCAGCACCTTGGGGACTTCTTTCTATGGCTACACCTTC
TRBV5-6,-,-,TRBJ1-1,CASSSRREDRTEAFF,TGTGCCAGCAGCTCCCGACGGGAAGATCGGACTGAAGCTTTCTTT
TRBV7-9,-,-,TRBJ1-4,CASSLDIANEKLFF,TGTGCCAGCAGCTTGGATATAGCTAATGAAAAACTGTTTTTT
TRBV10-2,-,-,TRBJ2-1,CASSVAAISSYNEQFF,TGCGCCAGCAGTGTGGCGGCGATAAGCTCCTACAATGAGCAGTTCTTC
TRBV6-6,TRBD1,-,TRBJ1-4,CASSDSLTGWGEKLFF,TGTGCCAGCAGTGACTCACTGACAGGGTGGGGTGAAAAACTGTTTTTT
TRBV29-1,-,-,TRBJ2-5,CSVEGGAETQYF,TGCAGCGTTGAAGGGGGGGCGGAGACCCAGTACTTC
TRBV7-9,-,-,TRBJ1-4,CASSSGTNEKLFF,TGTGCCAGCAGCTCAGGGACTAATGAAAAACTGTTTTTT
TRBV11-2,-,-,TRBJ1-4,CASSPTPGNEKLFF,TGTGCCAGCAGCCCGACACCGGGGAATGAAAAACTGTTTTTT
TRBV27,TRBD1,-,TRBJ2-7,CASSSQGQGPYEQYF,TGTGCCAGCAGTTCCCAGGGACAGGGGCCCTACGAGCAGTACTTC
TRBV27,TRBD1,-,TRBJ2-7,CASGPGTGYEQYF,TGTGCCAGCGGACCCGGGACAGGGTACGAGCAGTACTTC